A single sample gave rise to the 9 T cell receptor beta chains below, sequenced in a study of post-analysis software for immune sequencing data. Their antigen targets remain unknown. TCR beta cDNA libraries included unique molecular identifiers. TCRdb fed the PCR reads into MiXCR, producing one record per CDR3 protein. The repertoire consists of roughly 650,000 distinct CDR3 sequences, with 55% to 60% occurring once and the leading ten covering 11%. Overall study results and limits: Controls showed lower frequencies than patients for five TRBV segments, and TRBV5-6, TRBV5-1 and TRBV20-1 were among these.

Input material: blood. The receptor source for this set is a girl under 10 years old with multiple sclerosis.

The V call is TRBV12-3 or TRBV12-4, the J call TRBJ2-5, with D perhaps TRBD2 (6 bases). With 6 bases removed from V and 9 bases from J, the gap between germline ends came to 11 bases. CDR3 length: 11 residues. The chain's CDR3 is CASRGREAQYF. The CDR3 DNA sequence: TGTGCCAGCAGGGGCAGGGAGGCCCAGTACTTC.

The V call is TRBV20-1, the J call TRBJ2-1; D might be TRBD2 (6 bases). The CDR3 runs 12 residues. CDR1 and CDR2 (germline): DFQATT, SNEGSKA (reference sequence). For the CDR3, the DNA is TGCACTCTGGGAGGCCCCTACAATGAGCAGTTCTTC. Protein product: CTLGGPYNEQFF.

The chain couples TRBV6-5 to TRBJ2-1; 7 nucleotides agree with TRBD2. CDR1 is MNHEY, CDR2 SVGAGI, per germline. J was trimmed by 2 bases and V by 0 bases; bases with no gene match: 7. The CDR3 sequence is 17 residues long. CDR3 in amino acids: CASSYSKRGTTYNEQFF. CDR3 sequence (DNA): TGTGCCAGCAGTTACTCGAAACGCGGGACTACCTACAATGAGCAGTTCTTC.

The chain is built from TRBV4-1 and TRBJ2-1, with 11 bases fitting TRBD2. Germline V gene sequence: CDR1 MGHRA, CDR2 YSYEKL. V trimming: 1 base; J trimming: 4 bases; junction bases outside the gene matches: 9. The CDR3 consists of 18 residues. CDR3 residues: CASSQADTGLAVYNEQFF. DNA of the CDR3: TGCGCCAGCAGCCAAGCTGACACGGGACTAGCGGTTTACAATGAGCAGTTCTTC.

In nucleotides, the CDR3 is TGTGCCAGCAGCCCCAGAAACTACCCCGGGGACATTCAGTACTTC. This translates into CASSPRNYPGDIQYF. J is TRBJ2-4 and V is TRBV12-3 or TRBV12-4, with a possible D match to TRBD2 (5 bases). The CDR3 has 15 amino acids. V lost 6 bases and J 8 bases, leaving 20 bases between the germline ends.

V gene TRBV3-1 combines with J gene TRBJ2-7; TRBD2 agrees at 7 bases. The germline gives CDR1 LGHDT, CDR2 YNNKEL (reference sequence). Trimming cost V 1 base and J 5 bases; bases outside gene matches: 11. The CDR3 spans 16 residues. The CDR3 sequence: CASSQASGTTLHEQYF. CDR3 DNA sequence: TGTGCCAGCAGCCAAGCATCGGGGACTACCCTCCACGAGCAGTACTTC.

V usage is TRBV14 and J usage is TRBJ1-1; TRBD1 aligns across 9 bases. Germline V gene lookup returns CDR1 SGHDN and CDR2 FVKESK. Trimming took 5 bases from V and 4 from J; bases not matched to a gene: 8. CDR3 size: 15 residues. CDR3 coding DNA: TGTGCCAGCAGCTCCCGGACAGGGGTGGGCACTGAAGCTTTCTTT. This translates into CASSSRTGVGTEAFF. The variable domain in full, completed from reference TRBV14 and TRBJ1-1, reads EAGVTQFPSHSVIEKGQTVTLRCDPISGHDNLYWYRRVMGKEIKFLLHFVKESKQDESGMPNNRFLAERTGGTYSTLKVQPAELEDSGVYFCASSSRTGVGTEAFFGQGTRLTVV.

The rearrangement joins TRBV12-3 or TRBV12-4 to TRBJ1-4; D uncertain. V lost 5 bases to trimming and J lost 8 bases, with 15 bases between them. The CDR3 sequence is 14 residues long. The CDR3 loop is CASSPRGDGEKLFF. The CDR3 DNA is TGTGCCAGCAGTCCCCGGGGAGATGGGGAAAAACTGTTTTTT.

This clonotype was counted a few times. The CDR3 nucleotides are TGTGCCAGCACGGCGACAGGCCAAGAGACCCAGTACTTC. Translating gives CASTATGQETQYF. The chain recombines TRBV6-5 with TRBJ2-5; tentative D call: TRBD1 (6 bases). CDR1 is MNHEY, CDR2 SVGAGI, per germline. The V end was cut by 7 bases, the J end by 1 base, with 10 bases between. This CDR3 comprises 13 residues.